Listed below are T cell receptor beta chains from one sample, sequenced in a study of cytomegalovirus exposure and HLA in healthy donors. The method was immunoSEQ multiplex PCR; TCRdb's version includes in-frame clones alone and lacks a portion of them. In all, the sample yields about 200,000 clones. The sequencing input was PBMCs. The receptors originated from a girl aged 2 to 9 in good health and CMV-seropositive. Each CDR3 is given with its conserved first and last residue. The D gene is left open where the match is weak.

CDR3	DNA	D	J	V
CATSRASGQISYEQYF	TGTGCCACCAGCAGAGCTTCGGGACAGATCTCCTACGAGCAGTACTTC	TRBD1	TRBJ2-7	TRBV15
CASSQDLAGNGYGYTF	TGTGCCAGCAGCCAAGACTTGGCGGGAAACGGCTATGGCTACACCTTC	-	TRBJ1-2	TRBV14
CASSQGSLGLASGNTIYF	TGTGCCAGCAGCCAAGGATCTTTGGGACTCGCCTCTGGAAACACCATATATTTT	-	TRBJ1-3	TRBV4-2
CASSLVASGNRPDTQYF	TGTGCCAGCAGCTTAGTTGCTAGCGGGAATAGACCAGATACGCAGTATTTT	TRBD2	TRBJ2-3	TRBV11-2
CASSLADMKYYNEQFF	TGTGCCAGCAGCTTAGCGGACATGAAGTATTACAATGAGCAGTTCTTC	-	TRBJ2-1	TRBV13
CASSLREKLFF	TGTGCCAGCAGTTTGCGCGAAAAACTGTTTTTT	-	TRBJ1-4	TRBV28
CASSFKWDSLSNQPQHF	TGTGCCAGCAGTTTCAAATGGGACAGCCTTAGCAATCAGCCCCAGCATTTT	TRBD1	TRBJ1-5	TRBV27
CASSLTQRENEQFF	TGTGCCAGCAGCTTAACGCAGCGGGAGAATGAGCAGTTCTTC	TRBD2	TRBJ2-1	TRBV7-9
CATSSREVFGNTIYF	TGTGCCACCAGCAGCAGGGAAGTCTTTGGAAACACCATATATTTT	-	TRBJ1-3	TRBV15
CASSERLAGLETQYF	TGTGCCAGCAGTGAGAGACTAGCGGGCCTGGAGACCCAGTACTTC	TRBD2	TRBJ2-5	TRBV6-1
CASSPRTSGNTGELFF	TGCGCCAGCAGCCCTCGGACTAGCGGAAACACCGGGGAGCTGTTTTTT	TRBD2	TRBJ2-2	TRBV5-1
CASSPGGSQGLSSYNEQFF	TGTGCCAGCAGCCCGGGTGGGTCCCAGGGCCTCAGCTCCTACAATGAGCAGTTCTTC	-	TRBJ2-1	TRBV11-2
CASSLAGVYEQYF	TGCGCCAGCAGCCTAGCGGGAGTTTACGAGCAGTACTTC	TRBD2	TRBJ2-7	TRBV5-1
CASSWTSGPYNEQFF	TGTGCCAGCAGCTGGACTAGCGGACCCTACAATGAGCAGTTCTTC	TRBD2	TRBJ2-1	TRBV5-4
CASSLSPNPGGGYTF	TGTGCCAGCAGTTTATCGCCGAACCCAGGGGGAGGCTACACCTTC	TRBD1	TRBJ1-2	TRBV28
CASSLGDRGQYF	TGTGCCAGCAGCTTAGGGGACAGGGGCCAGTACTTC	TRBD1	TRBJ2-5	TRBV7-9
CASSLGTGKRKNTEAFF	TGCGCCAGCAGCCTCGGGACAGGGAAAAGGAAAAACACTGAAGCTTTCTTT	TRBD1	TRBJ1-1	TRBV5-1
CASSLRPQGGFFEKLFF	TGCGCCAGCAGCTTGCGGCCCCAAGGGGGTTTTTTTGAAAAACTGTTTTTT	-	TRBJ1-4	TRBV5-1
CASAGTNTDTQYF	TGTGCCAGCGCGGGAACGAACACAGATACGCAGTATTTT	-	TRBJ2-3	TRBV2
CASAPRRGNNEQFF	TGTGCCAGTGCCCCGAGGAGGGGAAACAATGAGCAGTTCTTC	-	TRBJ2-1	TRBV5-6
CASRQGSYEQYF	TGTGCCAGCAGACAGGGCTCCTACGAGCAGTACTTC	-	TRBJ2-7	TRBV6-5
CASSAHRSGNYGYTF	TGTGCCAGCAGCGCTCATCGCTCAGGCAACTATGGCTACACCTTC	-	TRBJ1-2	TRBV2
CASSFGSINYGYTF	TGTGCCAGCAGCTTTGGCTCGATTAACTATGGCTACACCTTC	-	TRBJ1-2	TRBV5-6
CASSPRTGRTDTQYF	TGTGCCAGCTCCCCAAGGACAGGGCGCACAGATACGCAGTATTTT	TRBD1	TRBJ2-3	TRBV18
CASSLRGAFF	TGTGCCAGCAGCTTACGGGGAGCTTTCTTT	-	TRBJ1-1	TRBV7-9